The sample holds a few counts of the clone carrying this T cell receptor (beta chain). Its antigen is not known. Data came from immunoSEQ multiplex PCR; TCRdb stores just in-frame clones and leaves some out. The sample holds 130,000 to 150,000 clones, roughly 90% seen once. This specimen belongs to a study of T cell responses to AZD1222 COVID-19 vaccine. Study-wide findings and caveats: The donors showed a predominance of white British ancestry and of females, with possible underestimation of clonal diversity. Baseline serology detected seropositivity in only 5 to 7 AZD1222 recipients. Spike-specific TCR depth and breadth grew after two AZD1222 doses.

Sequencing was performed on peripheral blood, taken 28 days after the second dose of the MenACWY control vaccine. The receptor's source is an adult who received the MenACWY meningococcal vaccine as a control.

Written as DNA, the CDR3 is TGTGCCAGCGGTGTCAGCTCCTATAATTCACCCCTCCACTTT. It yields the protein CASGVSSYNSPLHF. The chain has TRBV13 and TRBJ1-6; D gene unclear. In germline, CDR1 is PRHDT, CDR2 FYEKMQ (reference sequence). The CDR3 extends over 14 amino acids. The germline V and J ends were trimmed by 8 bases and 0 bases, with 8 bases remaining between them.